Presented here are 27 T cell receptor beta chains from one specimen sequenced in a study of T cell responses to AZD1222 COVID-19 vaccine. TCRdb's table, derived via immunoSEQ multiplex PCR, lists solely in-frame clones and lacks some. This sample yields about 66,000 clones, of which approximately 90% are seen a single time; 4% to 5.5% belongs to the top ten. The sequencing here drew on peripheral blood, taken 28 days after the second dose of the MenACWY control vaccine. The source is an adult who received the MenACWY meningococcal vaccine as a control.

The rearrangement uses TRBV5-6 and TRBJ2-3, with a weak D call TRBD2 (6 bases). Between the trimmed V and J ends, which lost 0 bases and 2 bases, there was a span of 13 bases. The CDR3 consists of 16 residues. Germline CDR1 SGHDT, CDR2 YYEEEE. The CDR3 DNA reads TGTGCCAGCAGCTTGGTTAGAGGGAGGTCCACAGATACGCAGTATTTT. This gives the protein CASSLVRGRSTDTQYF. The full variable domain, completed using reference TRBV5-6 and TRBJ2-3, is DAGVTQSPTHLIKTRGQQVTLRCSPKSGHDTVSWYQQALGQGPQFIFQYYEEEERQRGNFPDRFSGHQFPNYSSELNVNALLLGDSALYLCASSLVRGRSTDTQYFGPGTRLTVL.

The table lists this clone with a count of one. V is TRBV19 and J is TRBJ1-2; 7 bases align to TRBD1. The ends lost 6 bases at V and 2 bases at J; junction bases unmatched: 9. The CDR3 is 15 amino acids. Germline V gene sequence: CDR1 LNHDA, CDR2 SQIVND (reference sequence). The DNA for the CDR3 is TGTGCCAGTAGATCCGACAGGGTCGAAAACTATGGCTACACCTTC. This encodes CASRSDRVENYGYTF.

This chain joins TRBV29-1 and TRBJ1-2; D unclear. V lost 8 bases to trimming and J lost 7 bases, with 14 bases between them. Per the germline V gene, CDR1 is SQVTM and CDR2 is ANQGSEA. The length of the CDR3 is 11 residues. CDR3 region: CSSGPGGGYTF. The CDR3 DNA follows: TGCAGCTCTGGGCCCGGCGGTGGCTACACCTTC.

The chain links TRBV9 to TRBJ2-1; tentative D call: TRBD1 (5 bases). The germline gives CDR1 SGDLS, CDR2 YYNGEE. CDR3 length: 17 amino acids. Trimming took 4 bases from V and 5 from J, leaving 22 bases between them. Written as DNA, the CDR3 is TGTGCCAGCAGCTCCCCTCGGAGCAGGGCGGCCCACAATGAGCAGTTCTTC. Its protein product is CASSSPRSRAAHNEQFF.

The gene calls are TRBV7-9 and TRBJ1-2; no firm D call. The V end was cut by 5 bases, the J end by 6 bases, with 16 bases between. From germline, CDR1 is SEHNR and CDR2 FQNEAQ (reference sequence). The CDR3 totals 14 residues. This chain's CDR3 is CASSLASSVDGYTF. The CDR3 DNA reads as TGTGCCAGCAGCCTCGCCTCGAGCGTGGATGGCTACACCTTC. Supplemented by reference TRBV7-9 and TRBJ1-2, the full variable domain reads DTGVSQNPRHKITKRGQNVTFRCDPISEHNRLYWYRQTLGQGPEFLTYFQNEAQLEKSRLLSDRFSAERPKGSFSTLEIQRTEQGDSAMYLCASSLASSVDGYTFGSGTRLTVV.

This rearrangement joins TRBV7-2 to TRBJ2-7; D is undetermined. The ends were cut back, 2 bases at V and 0 bases at J, with 2 bases in the middle. CDR3 length: 12 residues. Germline assignment: CDR1 SGHTA and CDR2 FQGNSA. The CDR3 reads CASSLISYEQYF. The CDR3 bases are TGTGCCAGCAGCTTAATCTCCTACGAGCAGTACTTC.

This chain uses TRBV27 with TRBJ2-3, with D tentatively TRBD2 (6 bases). The CDR3 consists of 14 residues. The germline V gene has CDR1 MNHEY and CDR2 SMNVEV (reference sequence). V lost 8 bases to trimming and J lost 5 bases, with 17 bases between them. The CDR3 is CASSLSSEGDTQYF. The DNA for the CDR3 is TGTGCCAGCTCCTTGTCTAGCGAGGGAGATACGCAGTATTTT.

The J gene is TRBJ2-1, the V gene TRBV5-8, with a weak D call TRBD2 (6 bases). Germline lookup yields CDR1 SGHTS and CDR2 YDEGEE. Trimming removed 4 bases from V and 6 bases from J, with 14 bases in between. The CDR3 sequence is 14 residues long. CDR3 protein: CASSPLVGSNEQFF. Written as DNA, the CDR3 is TGTGCCAGCAGCCCCTTAGTCGGGAGCAATGAGCAGTTCTTC.

This rearrangement joins TRBV9 to TRBJ2-2, with 10 bases that match TRBD1. This CDR3 is built from 16 residues. The V gene end was trimmed by 0 bases and the J gene end by 7 bases; junction bases not matched to a gene: 6. Per germline, CDR1 SGDLS and CDR2 YYNGEE. This CDR3 is CASSVGTGGIIGELFF. The CDR3 bases are TGTGCCAGCAGCGTAGGGACAGGGGGTATTATCGGGGAGCTGTTTTTT.

The chain recombines TRBV19 with TRBJ2-7; TRBD2 might be the D (5 bases). V was shortened by 9 bases and J by 5 bases, with 23 bases between the two germline ends. The CDR3 totals 15 residues. Germline values: CDR1 LNHDA, CDR2 SQIVND (reference sequence). As DNA, the CDR3 is TGTGCCAGCTCAACCCGGGGTTCCCTATTTGACGAGCAGTACTTC. Its protein product is CASSTRGSLFDEQYF.

The J gene is TRBJ2-7, the V gene TRBV11-2; D gene ambiguous. Germline CDR1 reads SGHAT; CDR2 reads FQNNGV. This CDR3 is built from 12 residues. The V gene lost 5 bases and the J gene lost 7 bases, with 12 bases spanning the gap. The CDR3 DNA sequence: TGTGCCAGCAGCGCGCTGGTGGGGGAGCAGTACTTC. Protein product: CASSALVGEQYF.

The sample holds one count of this clone. The V call is TRBV29-1, the J call TRBJ2-6, with TRBD2 as a possible D gene (6 bases). The germline V and J ends were trimmed by 4 bases and 0 bases, with 7 bases remaining between them. Germline lookup yields CDR1 SQVTM and CDR2 ANQGSEA. This CDR3 is 14 amino acids long. CDR3 DNA: TGCAGCGTTGCCGGGAGCTCTGGGGCCAACGTCCTGACTTTC. It codes for CSVAGSSGANVLTF. The full variable domain, its missing parts supplied by reference TRBV29-1 and TRBJ2-6, is SAVISQKPSRDICQRGTSLTIQCQVDSQVTMMFWYRQQPGQSLTLIATANQGSEATYESGFVIDKFPISRPNLTFSTLTVSNMSPEDSSIYLCSVAGSSGANVLTFGAGSRLTVL.

The CDR3, as DNA: TGTGCCAGCAGCTTTACTAGCGGGGGCCAGAACACCGGGGAGCTGTTTTTT. It encodes CASSFTSGGQNTGELFF. The chain has TRBV11-2 and TRBJ2-2; 11 nucleotides match TRBD2. Trimming removed 3 bases from V and 1 base from J; junction bases left unmatched: 4. This CDR3 comprises 17 residues. The V gene's germline CDR1 is SGHAT and CDR2 FQNNGV.

This clone was detected once. The chain carries TRBV6-6 and TRBJ2-5, with 8 positions matching TRBD2. The CDR3 is 15 residues long. The germline V gene has CDR1 MNHNY and CDR2 SVGAGI (reference sequence). Losses at the gene ends were 4 bases for V and 3 bases for J; bases not matched to a gene: 7. CDR3 residues: CASSFSGAVKETQYF. For the CDR3, the DNA is TGTGCCAGCAGTTTTAGCGGGGCCGTTAAAGAGACCCAGTACTTC.

The chain is built from TRBV4-1 and TRBJ1-5, with D hard to call. Trimming took 4 bases from V and 6 from J, leaving 13 bases between them. Germline-derived CDR1 and CDR2 are MGHRA and YSYEKL. CDR3 size: 14 residues. The CDR3 sequence is CASSRGGTGQPQHF. The CDR3 region has the DNA TGCGCCAGCAGCCGTGGCGGTACGGGTCAGCCCCAGCATTTT.

This clone was detected once. The chain is built from TRBV2 and TRBJ2-7; D uncertain. Per the germline V gene, CDR1 is SNHLY and CDR2 is FYNNEI. CDR3 length equals 17 residues. Trimming removed 1 base from V and 2 bases from J, with 18 bases in between. The CDR3 sequence: CASSEVWGQASPYEQYF. Here the CDR3 DNA reads TGTGCCAGCAGTGAAGTATGGGGTCAGGCCTCCCCCTACGAGCAGTACTTC.

The chain employs TRBV6-2 or TRBV6-3 and TRBJ2-7; D remains ambiguous. Trimming took off 5 bases at V and 3 bases at J, with 11 bases between the two ends. Germline lookup yields CDR1 MNHEY and CDR2 SVGEGT. CDR3 length: 13 amino acids. In nucleotides, the CDR3 is TGTGCCAGCAGTCAACAACAGAACTACGAGCAGTACTTC. Its translation: CASSQQQNYEQYF.

This CDR3 reads CASSYVSGGNQPQHF. DNA of the CDR3: TGTGCCAGCAGTTACGTATCAGGCGGCAATCAGCCCCAGCATTTT. The J gene is TRBJ1-5, the V gene TRBV6-5; D uncertain. Per the germline V gene, CDR1 is MNHEY and CDR2 is SVGAGI. The CDR3 has 15 amino acids. Deletions cut 2 bases from V and 2 bases from J, with 10 bases between.

This rearrangement joins TRBV12-3 or TRBV12-4 to TRBJ2-7; 8 nucleotides line up with TRBD2. The J segment lost 7 bases and the V segment lost 7 bases, leaving 6 bases of the junction unmatched. The CDR3 is 12 amino acids. The CDR3: CASTTSGLEQYF. The CDR3 DNA follows: TGTGCCAGCACTACTAGCGGACTGGAGCAGTACTTC.

This chain connects TRBV10-3 to TRBJ2-1, with 11 bases matching TRBD2. V lost 4 bases, J lost 7 bases, and 6 bases stayed unmatched. This CDR3 has 15 residues. Germline CDR1 and CDR2: ENHRY and SYGVKD. Written as DNA, the CDR3 is TGTGCCATCAGTGCGGCTAGCGGGGGGAGGAATGAGCAGTTCTTC. It translates to CAISAASGGRNEQFF.

The chain uses TRBV2 and TRBJ1-6; D unresolved. Looked up from germline, CDR1 is SNHLY and CDR2 is FYNNEI. The CDR3 length is 15 residues. Trimming pared 6 bases from V and 11 bases from J, leaving 20 bases between. CDR3 in DNA: TGTGCCAGCAGCCCGAATCCGGGGTTTCTGACACCCCTCCACTTT. Protein sequence: CASSPNPGFLTPLHF.

On this clone: Other nucleotide sequences in the sample specify the same CDR3. The gene calls are TRBV7-2 and TRBJ2-7; no firm D call. Germline loops: CDR1 SGHTA, CDR2 FQGNSA. V lost 2 bases to trimming and J lost 0 bases, with 2 bases between them. This CDR3 is 12 amino acids long. CDR3 sequence reads: CASSLSSYEQYF. CDR3 nucleotides: TGTGCCAGCAGCTTAAGCTCCTACGAGCAGTACTTC.

The chain combines TRBV5-1 with TRBJ1-2; 12 bases agree with TRBD1. V gave up 4 bases and J gave up 3 bases; unmatched junction bases: 4. The V gene's germline CDR1 is SGHRS and CDR2 YFSETQ. The CDR3 covers 15 residues. CDR3: CASSLGTGGDYGYTF. The CDR3 DNA reads as TGCGCCAGCAGCCTTGGGACAGGGGGCGACTATGGCTACACCTTC.

The chain combines TRBV19 with TRBJ1-5; unclear D gene. Trimming removed 6 bases from V and 0 bases from J, with 18 bases in between. CDR3 size: 17 residues. CDR1 is LNHDA, CDR2 SQIVND, per germline (reference sequence). DNA of the CDR3: TGTGCCAGTAGCCTGTTTTCAGAACTATATAGCAATCAGCCCCAGCATTTT. Residues: CASSLFSELYSNQPQHF.

V usage is TRBV9 and J usage is TRBJ1-3; D gene uncertain. This CDR3 has 13 amino acids. V lost 0 bases and J 4 bases, leaving 5 bases between the germline ends. CDR1 and CDR2 from the germline V gene are SGDLS and YYNGEE. CDR3 loop: CASSVARGNTIYF. DNA of the CDR3: TGTGCCAGCAGCGTAGCTAGGGGAAACACCATATATTTT.

CDR3 sequence reads: CATSDSGTGDDYTF. The CDR3 DNA reads TGTGCCACCAGTGATTCCGGGACAGGGGACGATTACACCTTC. The chain employs TRBV24-1 and TRBJ1-2, with 10 bases lining up with TRBD1. Looked up from germline, CDR1 is KGHDR and CDR2 is SFDVKD. The CDR3 loop spans 14 amino acids. The trim removed 2 bases at V and 11 bases at J, leaving 7 bases unmatched.

This clone has only a few counts. CDR3: CASSDSGKDYEQYF. The CDR3 nucleotides are TGTGCCAGCTCAGACAGCGGGAAGGACTACGAGCAGTACTTC. The chain employs TRBV18 and TRBJ2-7; 7 nucleotides align to TRBD2. With V trimmed by 5 bases and J by 3 bases, 7 bases remained unmatched. This CDR3 contains 14 residues. Per the germline V gene, CDR1 is KGHSH and CDR2 is LQKENI. Using reference TRBV18 and TRBJ2-7 for the parts outside the CDR3, the full variable domain is NAGVMQNPRHLVRRRGQEARLRCSPMKGHSHVYWYRQLPEEGLKFMVYLQKENIIDESGMPKERFSAEFPKEGPSILRIQQVVRGDSAAYFCASSDSGKDYEQYFGPGTRLTVT.